This record covers a single T cell receptor beta chain. These data belong to a study of T cells after somatic rescue of genetic block. Sequencing used immunoSEQ multiplex PCR; TCRdb keeps in-frame clones, though not all of them. The data hold 70,000 to 95,000 clones, with approximately 90% observed a single time. The sequence derives from a woman aged 18-29 years. Sequencing input: peripheral blood mononuclear cells (PBMCs).

The CDR3 sequence is CASSRGAKTNEKLFF. The CDR3 coding sequence is TGTGCCAGCAGCCGGGGGGCGAAAACTAATGAAAAACTGTTTTTT. The J gene is TRBJ1-4, the V gene TRBV5-6, with D perhaps matching TRBD1 (6 bases). Germline-derived CDR1 and CDR2 are SGHDT and YYEEEE. Trimming stripped 4 bases from V and 1 base from J, with 11 bases between. This CDR3 has 15 amino acids. The whole variable domain, filled in from reference TRBV5-6 and TRBJ1-4, reads DAGVTQSPTHLIKTRGQQVTLRCSPKSGHDTVSWYQQALGQGPQFIFQYYEEEERQRGNFPDRFSGHQFPNYSSELNVNALLLGDSALYLCASSRGAKTNEKLFFGSGTQLSVL.